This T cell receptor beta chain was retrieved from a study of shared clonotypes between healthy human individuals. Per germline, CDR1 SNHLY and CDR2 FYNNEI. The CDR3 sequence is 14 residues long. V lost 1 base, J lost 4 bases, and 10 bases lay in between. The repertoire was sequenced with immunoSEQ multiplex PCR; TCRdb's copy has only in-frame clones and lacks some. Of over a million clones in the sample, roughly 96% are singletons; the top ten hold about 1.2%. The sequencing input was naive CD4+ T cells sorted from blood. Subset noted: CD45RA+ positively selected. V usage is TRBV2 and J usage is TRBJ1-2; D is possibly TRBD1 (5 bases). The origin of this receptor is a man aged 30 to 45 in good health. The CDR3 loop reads CASSEEGQIYGYTF. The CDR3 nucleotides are TGTGCCAGCAGTGAAGAGGGGCAGATCTATGGCTACACCTTC.